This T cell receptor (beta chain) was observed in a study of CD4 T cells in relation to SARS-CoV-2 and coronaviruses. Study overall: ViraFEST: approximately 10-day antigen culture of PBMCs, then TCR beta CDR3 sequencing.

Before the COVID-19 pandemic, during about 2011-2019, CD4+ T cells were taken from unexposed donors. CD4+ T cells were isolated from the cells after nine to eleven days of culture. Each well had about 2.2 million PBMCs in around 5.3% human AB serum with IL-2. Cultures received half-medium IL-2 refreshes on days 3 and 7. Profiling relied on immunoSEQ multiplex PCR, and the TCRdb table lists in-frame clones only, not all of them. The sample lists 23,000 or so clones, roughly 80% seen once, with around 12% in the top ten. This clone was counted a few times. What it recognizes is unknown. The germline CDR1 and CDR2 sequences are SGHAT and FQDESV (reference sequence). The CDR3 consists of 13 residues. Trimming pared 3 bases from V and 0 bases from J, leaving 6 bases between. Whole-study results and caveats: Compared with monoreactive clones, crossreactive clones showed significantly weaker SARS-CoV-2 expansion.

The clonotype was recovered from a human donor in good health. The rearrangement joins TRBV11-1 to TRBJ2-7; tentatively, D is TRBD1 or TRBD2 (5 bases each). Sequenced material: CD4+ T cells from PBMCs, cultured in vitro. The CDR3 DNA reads TGTGCCAGCAGCTTCGGGACCTCCTACGAGCAGTACTTC. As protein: CASSFGTSYEQYF.